A selection of T cell receptor beta chains follows, all from one sample in a study of cytomegalovirus exposure and HLA in healthy donors. Assay used: immunoSEQ multiplex PCR; TCRdb lists only in-frame clones, some missing. The sample holds 150,000 or so clones, almost 85% seen once. The specimen was PBMCs. These receptors were taken from a man younger than 40 in good health and CMV-seropositive. CDR3s include the opening cysteine and the closing phenylalanine or tryptophan. Fields, in order: D gene, J gene, V gene, clone size, CDR3 DNA, CDR3 protein. D genes are given only for firm matches. Only part of the rows carry a size: once, few, many, or a class if the clone is expanded.

TRBD1 TRBJ2-2 TRBV5-6 few TGTGCCAGCAGCAGGAGACAGGGCGGATCAGCCGGGGAGCTGTTTTTT CASSRRQGGSAGELFF
NA TRBJ2-7 TRBV6-5 NA TGTGCCAGCAGTGCTCGAGGGAGTTGGAACGAGCAGTACTTC CASSARGSWNEQYF
NA TRBJ2-3 TRBV7-6 once TGTGCCAGCAGGCCGATCACAGGGCCTATGAGAGATACGCAGTATTTT CASRPITGPMRDTQYF
NA TRBJ1-1 TRBV28 NA TGTGCCAGCAGTCTCCTGGAGAGAAACACTGAAGCTTTCTTT CASSLLERNTEAFF
TRBD2 TRBJ2-4 TRBV4-1 NA TGCGCCAGCAGCCAAGATTATAGCGGGGGAAACATTCAGTACTTC CASSQDYSGGNIQYF
NA TRBJ2-3 TRBV27 NA TGTGCCAGCAGTTTCTCGACAGTGCCTAGCACAGATACGCAGTATTTT CASSFSTVPSTDTQYF
NA TRBJ2-6 TRBV18 NA TGTGCCAGCTCAAACACAGGGAGTGGGGCCAACGTCCTGACTTTC CASSNTGSGANVLTF
NA TRBJ2-5 TRBV6-5 NA TGTGCCAGCAAACGCAGGGATGTCGAGACCCAGTACTTC CASKRRDVETQYF
NA TRBJ2-3 TRBV9 NA TGTGCCAGCAGCGTAGTGGGGGGAAACACAGATACGCAGTATTTT CASSVVGGNTDTQYF
NA TRBJ2-7 TRBV6-5 NA TGTGCCAGCAGCTCGGCTAGGAAGTCCGGGGAGCAGTACTTC CASSSARKSGEQYF
NA TRBJ2-7 TRBV6-5 NA TGTGCCAGCAGAGTTAGGGGATATGAGCAGTACTTC CASRVRGYEQYF
NA TRBJ2-7 TRBV29-1 NA TGCAGCGTTGACCTAGGGCAGGGCTACGAGCAGTACTTC CSVDLGQGYEQYF
TRBD1 TRBJ1-2 TRBV7-9 NA TGTGCCAGCAGCCAAACCGGGACAGGGCCTTATGGCTACACCTTC CASSQTGTGPYGYTF
NA TRBJ2-7 TRBV7-6 once TGTGCCAGCAGCTCTCATGGAGGGCCCGACTACGAGCAGTACTTC CASSSHGGPDYEQYF
TRBD1 TRBJ1-2 TRBV7-2 once TGTGCCAGCAGCCGCGGACAGGGTTATGGCTACACCTTC CASSRGQGYGYTF
TRBD1 TRBJ1-6 TRBV28 NA TGTGCCAGCAGTCCACAGGGACAGGGTAGTAGCAATTCACCCCTCCACTTT CASSPQGQGSSNSPLHF
TRBD1 TRBJ2-5 TRBV28 once TGTGCCAGCACCCCGACCACAGGGGCGAAGACCCAGTACTTC CASTPTTGAKTQYF
TRBD1 TRBJ1-1 TRBV15 NA TGTGCCACCAGCTGGACAGGCAGGCCCGATGAAGCTTTCTTT CATSWTGRPDEAFF
NA TRBJ1-5 TRBV7-2 NA TGTGCCAGCAGCTTGTCGGGCAATCAGCCCCAGCATTTT CASSLSGNQPQHF
NA TRBJ1-2 TRBV5-6 NA TGTGCCAGCAGCTTGGCCAGGGAAATCCCTAACTATGGCTACACCTTC CASSLAREIPNYGYTF
NA TRBJ2-7 TRBV2 NA TGTGCCACCACAAGAACCCGGGAGTCCTACGAGCAGTACTTC CATTRTRESYEQYF
TRBD1 TRBJ2-7 TRBV6-1 NA TGTGCCAGCAGTGAAACGGGACAGGGGTCCTACGAGCAGTACTTC CASSETGQGSYEQYF
NA TRBJ2-3 TRBV7-8 NA TGTGCCAGCAGCTTCGAGGTTCCCACAGATACGCAGTATTTT CASSFEVPTDTQYF
TRBD2 TRBJ2-7 TRBV30 NA TGTGCCTGGAGGGGGGGGACTAGGGAGCAGTACTTC CAWRGGTREQYF
TRBD2 TRBJ2-5 TRBV6-1 NA TGTGCCAGCAGTGAAGGACTAGCGGGGGGGCGAGAGACCCAGTACTTC CASSEGLAGGRETQYF
TRBD1 TRBJ1-1 TRBV27 NA TGTGCCAGCAGTTTCGGGACAGGTAGAATGAACACTGAAGCTTTCTTT CASSFGTGRMNTEAFF
NA TRBJ2-1 TRBV7-9 NA TGTGCCACCAGTAATGCCCTATATGAGCAGTTCTTC CATSNALYEQFF
TRBD1 TRBJ1-4 TRBV30 NA TGTGCCTGGAGTCCCCAGGGGGCAACTAATGAAAAACTGTTTTTT CAWSPQGATNEKLFF
NA TRBJ1-3 TRBV7-2 NA TGTGCTAGCAGCTTAGACATCATACCCTCTGGAAACACCATATATTTT CASSLDIIPSGNTIYF
TRBD2 TRBJ2-7 TRBV7-2 NA TGTGCCAGCAGCCCGGGGGGAACTAGCGGGTTCTACGAGCAGTACTTC CASSPGGTSGFYEQYF
NA TRBJ2-5 TRBV29-1 NA TGCAGCGTAGACATGCGGGGGACCCAGTACTTC CSVDMRGTQYF
NA TRBJ1-3 TRBV5-3 NA TGTGCCAGAAGCTTGGACAGGGGAAACACCATATATTTT CARSLDRGNTIYF
NA TRBJ2-4 TRBV21-1 NA TGTGCCAGCTGGCGGCCAGGGGGTAGTTTTCGGGACATTCAGTACTTC CASWRPGGSFRDIQYF
TRBD2 TRBJ2-3 TRBV7-9 NA TGTGCCAGCAGCCCAGGACTAGCGGGAGGGCCAGGGACAGATACGCAGTATTTT CASSPGLAGGPGTDTQYF
TRBD1 TRBJ1-5 TRBV7-7 NA TGTGCCAGCAGCACCCTCAGGGGGCAGCCCCAGCATTTT CASSTLRGQPQHF
TRBD1 TRBJ1-5 TRBV6-1 NA TGTGCCAGCAGTTGGGACAGGGATCAGCCCCAGCATTTT CASSWDRDQPQHF
NA TRBJ1-1 TRBV7-9 NA TGTGCCAGCAGCGGTGTTACGATTCGCGGGGAAAACACTGAAGCTTTCTTT CASSGVTIRGENTEAFF
NA TRBJ1-4 TRBV7-9 NA TGTGCCAGCAGCTTAGTTGGGCATAATGAAAAACTGTTTTTT CASSLVGHNEKLFF
NA TRBJ1-4 TRBV6-1 NA TGTGCCAGCAGTGAAGCGATACACGCAACTAATGAAAAACTGTTTTTT CASSEAIHATNEKLFF
NA TRBJ2-1 TRBV5-1 NA TGCGCCAGCACCACGGGACTTCTCAACAATGAGCAGTTCTTC CASTTGLLNNEQFF
NA TRBJ2-1 TRBV6-5 NA TGTGCCAGCAGTTACGAGGCGGGAAATGAGTTCTTC CASSYEAGNEFF
TRBD1 TRBJ1-1 TRBV27 NA TGTGCCAGCAGTAGAGACAGGGCCCTGAACACTGAAGCTTTCTTT CASSRDRALNTEAFF
NA TRBJ1-2 TRBV5-1 NA TGCGCCAGCAGCTTGGGAAGCGACGCCTATGGCTACACCTTC CASSLGSDAYGYTF
TRBD1 TRBJ2-3 TRBV13 NA TGTGCCAGCAGCCGGGACAGGGGTACAGATACGCAGTATTTT CASSRDRGTDTQYF
NA TRBJ1-4 TRBV4-1 NA TGCGCCAGCAGCTGGGCTGTTGATAATGAAAAACTGTTTTTT CASSWAVDNEKLFF
NA TRBJ2-3 TRBV28 NA TGTGCCAGCAGACCCACGCGAGGGGGAGATACGCAGTATTTT CASRPTRGGDTQYF
NA TRBJ1-2 TRBV5-1 NA TGCGCCAGCAGATCGGTGGGCTTCGCTTGGGGCTACACCTTC CASRSVGFAWGYTF
NA TRBJ1-4 TRBV4-1 NA TGCGCCAGCAGCCAATCAGCGGGGGAGGGGCGTGAAAAACTGTTTTTT CASSQSAGEGREKLFF
NA TRBJ2-3 TRBV21-1 once TGTGCCAGCAGCAACCGGGACAGGGCCACAGATACGCAGTATTTT CASSNRDRATDTQYF
NA TRBJ2-5 TRBV19 once TGTGCCAGTAGTAGGGATAGCGACCGGCAGACCCAGTACTTC CASSRDSDRQTQYF
TRBD2 TRBJ2-3 TRBV5-1 NA TGCGCCAGCAGCTTGGTCGGGTTGGTAGCGGGAGAAACAGATACGCAGTATTTT CASSLVGLVAGETDTQYF
TRBD1 TRBJ2-1 TRBV15 NA TGTGCCACCAGCAGGGGACAGGGACCCTACAATGAGCAGTTCTTC CATSRGQGPYNEQFF
NA TRBJ2-2 TRBV25-1 NA TGTGCCAGCAGTGAAAGCGGAACCCATGCCGGGGAGCTGTTTTTT CASSESGTHAGELFF